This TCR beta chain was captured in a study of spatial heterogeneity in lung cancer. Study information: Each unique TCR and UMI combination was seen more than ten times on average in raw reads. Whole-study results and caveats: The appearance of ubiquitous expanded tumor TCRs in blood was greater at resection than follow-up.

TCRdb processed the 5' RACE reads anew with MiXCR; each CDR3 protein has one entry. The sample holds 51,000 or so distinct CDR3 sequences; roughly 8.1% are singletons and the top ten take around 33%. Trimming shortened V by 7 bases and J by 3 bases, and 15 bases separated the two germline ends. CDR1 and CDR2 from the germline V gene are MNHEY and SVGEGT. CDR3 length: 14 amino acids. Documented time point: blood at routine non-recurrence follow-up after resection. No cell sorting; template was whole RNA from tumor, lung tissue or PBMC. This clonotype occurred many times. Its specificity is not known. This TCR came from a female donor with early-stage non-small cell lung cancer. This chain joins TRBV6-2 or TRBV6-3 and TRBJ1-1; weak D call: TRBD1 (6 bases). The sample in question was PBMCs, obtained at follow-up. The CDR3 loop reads CASTKIQGYTEAFF. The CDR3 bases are TGTGCCAGCACCAAGATACAGGGCTACACTGAAGCTTTCTTT.